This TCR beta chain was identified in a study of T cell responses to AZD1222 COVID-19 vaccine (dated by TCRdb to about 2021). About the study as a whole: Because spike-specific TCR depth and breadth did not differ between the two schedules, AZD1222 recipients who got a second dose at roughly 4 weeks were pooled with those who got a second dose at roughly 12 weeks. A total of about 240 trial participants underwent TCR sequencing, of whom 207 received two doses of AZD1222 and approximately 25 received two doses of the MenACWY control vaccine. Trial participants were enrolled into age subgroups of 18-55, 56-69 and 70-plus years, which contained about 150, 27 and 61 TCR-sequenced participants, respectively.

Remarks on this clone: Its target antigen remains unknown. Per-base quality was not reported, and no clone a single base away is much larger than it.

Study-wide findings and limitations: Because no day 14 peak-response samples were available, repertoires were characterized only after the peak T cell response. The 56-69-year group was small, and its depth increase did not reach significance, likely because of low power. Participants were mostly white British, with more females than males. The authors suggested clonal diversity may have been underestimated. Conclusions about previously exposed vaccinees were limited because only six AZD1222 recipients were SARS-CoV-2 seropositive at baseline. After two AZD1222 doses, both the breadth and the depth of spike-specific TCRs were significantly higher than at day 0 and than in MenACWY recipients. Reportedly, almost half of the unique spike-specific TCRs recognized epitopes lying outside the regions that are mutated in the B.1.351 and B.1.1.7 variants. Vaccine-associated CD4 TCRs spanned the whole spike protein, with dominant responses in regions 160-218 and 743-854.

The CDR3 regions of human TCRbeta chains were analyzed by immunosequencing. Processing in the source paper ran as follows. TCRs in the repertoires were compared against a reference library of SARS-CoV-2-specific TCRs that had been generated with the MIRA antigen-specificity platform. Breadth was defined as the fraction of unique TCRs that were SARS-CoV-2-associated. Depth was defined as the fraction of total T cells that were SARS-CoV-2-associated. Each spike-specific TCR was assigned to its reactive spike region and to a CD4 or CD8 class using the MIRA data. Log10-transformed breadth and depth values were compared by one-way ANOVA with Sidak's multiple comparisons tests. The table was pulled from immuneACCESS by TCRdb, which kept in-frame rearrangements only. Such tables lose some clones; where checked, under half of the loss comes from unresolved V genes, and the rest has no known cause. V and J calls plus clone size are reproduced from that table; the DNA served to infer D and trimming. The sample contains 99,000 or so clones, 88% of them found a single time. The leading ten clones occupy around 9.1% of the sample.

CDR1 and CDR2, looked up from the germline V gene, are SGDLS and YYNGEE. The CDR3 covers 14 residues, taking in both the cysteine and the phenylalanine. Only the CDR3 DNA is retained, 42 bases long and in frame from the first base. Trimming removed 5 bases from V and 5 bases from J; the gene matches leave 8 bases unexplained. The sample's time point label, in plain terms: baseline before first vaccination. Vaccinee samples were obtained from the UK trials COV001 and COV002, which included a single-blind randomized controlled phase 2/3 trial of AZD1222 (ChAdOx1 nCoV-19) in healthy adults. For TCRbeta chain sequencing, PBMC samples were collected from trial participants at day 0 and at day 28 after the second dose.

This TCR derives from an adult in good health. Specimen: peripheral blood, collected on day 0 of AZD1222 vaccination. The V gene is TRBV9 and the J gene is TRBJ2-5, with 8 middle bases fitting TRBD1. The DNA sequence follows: TGTGCCAGCAGGAAGGGGACAGGAGGGGAGACCCAGTACTTC. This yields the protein CASRKGTGGETQYF.